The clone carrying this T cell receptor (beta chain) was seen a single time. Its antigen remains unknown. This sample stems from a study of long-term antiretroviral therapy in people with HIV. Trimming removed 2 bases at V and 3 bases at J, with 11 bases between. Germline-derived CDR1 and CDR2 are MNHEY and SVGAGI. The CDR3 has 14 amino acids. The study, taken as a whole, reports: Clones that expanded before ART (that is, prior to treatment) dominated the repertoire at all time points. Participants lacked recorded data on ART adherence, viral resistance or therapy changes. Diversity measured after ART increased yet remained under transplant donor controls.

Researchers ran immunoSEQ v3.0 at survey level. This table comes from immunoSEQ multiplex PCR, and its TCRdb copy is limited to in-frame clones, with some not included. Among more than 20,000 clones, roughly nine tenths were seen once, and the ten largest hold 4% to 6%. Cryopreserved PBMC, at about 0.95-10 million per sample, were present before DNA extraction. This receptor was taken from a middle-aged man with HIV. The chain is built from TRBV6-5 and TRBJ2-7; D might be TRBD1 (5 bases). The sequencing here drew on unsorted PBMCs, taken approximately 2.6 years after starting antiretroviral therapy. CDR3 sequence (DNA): TGTGCCAGCAGTTACGACGCAGGGCACTACGAGCAGTACTTC. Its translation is CASSYDAGHYEQYF.